The 19 T cell receptor beta chains below come from one sample, sequenced in a study of cytomegalovirus exposure and HLA in healthy donors. Primers for the PCR totalled 60 Vbeta and 13 Jbeta. Repertoires were generated with immunoSEQ multiplex PCR, while TCRdb's copy carries only in-frame clones and drops some. The sample gives 95,000 to 150,000 clones, 76% of which show up once; less than 2% is in the top ten. The sequencing input was PBMCs. These receptors were taken from a man aged 45 to 65 in good health and CMV-seronegative.

The rearrangement uses TRBV9 and TRBJ2-2; possible D gene TRBD1, 5 bases. V was pared by 2 bases and J by 1 base, with 6 bases between. CDR1 and CDR2 from the germline V gene are SGDLS and YYNGEE. This CDR3 contains 14 residues. The chain's CDR3 is CASSVTVNTGELFF. CDR3 DNA sequence: TGTGCCAGCAGCGTGACAGTGAACACCGGGGAGCTGTTTTTT. Full variable domain (remainder filled in from reference TRBV9 and TRBJ2-2): DSGVTQTPKHLITATGQRVTLRCSPRSGDLSVYWYQQSLDQGLQFLIQYYNGEERAKGNILERFSAQQFPDLHSELNLSSLELGDSALYFCASSVTVNTGELFFGEGSRLTVL.

The V call is TRBV28, the J call TRBJ1-6; maybe TRBD1 (6 bases). This CDR3 contains 15 residues. Trimming left V 8 bases short and J 6 bases short, with 17 bases between. Germline V lookup: CDR1 MDHEN, CDR2 SYDVKM. The CDR3 reads CASQSLQGRNSPLHF. Here the CDR3 DNA reads TGTGCCAGCCAGTCTCTCCAGGGGCGTAATTCACCCCTCCACTTT.

The V gene is TRBV19, the J gene TRBJ1-5, with D unclear. V lost 6 bases, J lost 0 bases, and 9 bases lay in between. CDR3 length equals 14 residues. Germline lookup yields CDR1 LNHDA and CDR2 SQIVND (reference sequence). This CDR3 reads CASRSAGSNQPQHF. The CDR3 bases are TGTGCCAGTAGATCAGCAGGTAGCAATCAGCCCCAGCATTTT.

V is TRBV7-6 and J is TRBJ2-5; possibly TRBD1 for D (5 bases). The germline gives CDR1 SGHVS, CDR2 FNYEAQ. The CDR3 totals 13 residues. V was trimmed by 4 bases and J by 5 bases, leaving 11 bases between them. This chain's CDR3 is CASSSRQLETQYF. CDR3 bases: TGTGCCAGCAGCTCACGACAGTTGGAGACCCAGTACTTC.

This clone turned up a few times. The germline gene is not matched at one end of the junction; a read error may be the cause. V is TRBV5-5 and J is TRBJ2-1; 10 bases line up with TRBD1. Germline loops: CDR1 SGHKS, CDR2 YYEKEE (reference sequence). There are 15 residues in the CDR3. The CDR3 sequence: CASRLGTGVSGEQFF. The CDR3, as DNA: TGTGCCAGCAGATTGGGGACAGGGGTTTCAGGTGAGCAGTTCTTC. Based on the CDR3 plus reference TRBV5-5 and TRBJ2-1, the full variable domain is DAGVTQSPTHLIKTRGQQVTLRCSPISGHKSVSWYQQVLGQGPQFIFQYYEKEERGRGNFPDRFSARQFPNYSSELNVNALLLGDSALYLCASRLGTGVSGEQFFGPGTRLTVL.

The rearrangement links TRBV7-9 to TRBJ1-6, with 7 positions matching TRBD1. V shed 6 bases and J 5 bases; nucleotides not matched to a gene: 4. This CDR3 contains 14 residues. CDR1 SEHNR and CDR2 FQNEAQ come from the germline V gene (reference sequence). CDR3 amino acids: CASRTGTDNSPLHF. The CDR3 DNA is TGTGCCAGCAGGACGGGGACAGATAATTCACCCCTCCACTTT.

The V call is TRBV6-4, the J call TRBJ2-1; 10 positions agree with TRBD2. This CDR3 has 13 residues. Germline values: CDR1 MRHNA, CDR2 SNTAGT. Unmatched junction bases numbered 3, after V lost 6 bases and J lost 7 bases. Here the CDR3 reads CASSALAGNEQFF. The CDR3 coding sequence is TGTGCCAGCAGCGCACTAGCGGGGAATGAGCAGTTCTTC.

The chain employs TRBV6-5 and TRBJ1-2; the D is unclear. Germline V lookup: CDR1 MNHEY, CDR2 SVGAGI. The CDR3 is 13 residues long. With 4 bases removed from V and 2 bases from J, the gap between germline ends came to 8 bases. CDR3 protein: CASSSLQNYGYTF. For the CDR3, the DNA is TGTGCCAGCAGTTCCTTACAGAACTATGGCTACACCTTC.

V usage is TRBV6-5 and J usage is TRBJ1-1; TRBD1 aligns across 9 bases. The CDR3 sequence is 14 residues long. The germline V gene encodes CDR1 MNHEY and CDR2 SVGAGI. V shed 6 bases, J shed 4 bases, and the junction held 6 bases outside the gene matches. CDR3 amino acids: CASRTETGGTEAFF. In nucleotides, the CDR3 is TGTGCCAGCAGAACGGAGACAGGGGGCACTGAAGCTTTCTTT.

The chain carries TRBV5-1 and TRBJ2-3; D not resolved. The length of the CDR3 is 14 residues. CDR1 is SGHRS, CDR2 YFSETQ, per germline. V was clipped by 8 bases and J by 2 bases, with 15 bases between them. CDR3 bases: TGCGCCAGTGGTAGAGGTACGGACACAGATACGCAGTATTTT. Residues: CASGRGTDTDTQYF.

This chain links TRBV2 with TRBJ2-7; 8 bases agree with TRBD1. This CDR3 has 14 amino acids. V was clipped by 4 bases and J by 3 bases; unmatched bases: 5. CDR1 and CDR2 (germline): SNHLY, FYNNEI. CDR3 in DNA: TGTGCCAGCAGTGGGGGACAGGAGAACTACGAGCAGTACTTC. Protein: CASSGGQENYEQYF.

The rearrangement links TRBV5-1 to TRBJ2-5; TRBD2 matches at 10 bases. Germline lookup yields CDR1 SGHRS and CDR2 YFSETQ. This CDR3 spans 16 amino acids. Trimming at V came to 5 bases and at J to 4 bases, leaving 11 bases not matched to a gene. The CDR3 here is CASSPQPSSGGETQYF. The CDR3 DNA is TGCGCCAGCAGTCCCCAGCCTTCTAGCGGGGGAGAGACCCAGTACTTC.

This clone has a handful of counts. CDR3 amino acids: CASSTEPGSSGNTIYF. Here the CDR3 DNA reads TGCGCCAGCAGCACCGAACCTGGGAGCTCTGGAAACACCATATATTTT. The rearrangement links TRBV5-1 to TRBJ1-3; D ambiguous. Trimming stripped 4 bases from V and 0 bases from J, with 14 bases between. The CDR3 has 16 residues. Germline assignment: CDR1 SGHRS and CDR2 YFSETQ.

V and J are TRBV5-1 and TRBJ2-1; 9 nucleotides line up with TRBD1. This CDR3 spans 15 amino acids. Germline values: CDR1 SGHRS, CDR2 YFSETQ. Losses at the gene ends were 4 bases for V and 1 base for J; bases not matched to a gene: 3. The CDR3 here is CASSPGQGSYNEQFF. The DNA of the CDR3 is TGCGCCAGCAGCCCGGGACAGGGATCCTACAATGAGCAGTTCTTC.

The rearrangement links TRBV19 to TRBJ1-6; the D is unclear. The V gene lost 2 bases and the J gene lost 0 bases, with 5 bases spanning the gap. The CDR3 runs 15 residues. Germline CDR1 reads LNHDA; CDR2 reads SQIVND (reference sequence). DNA of the CDR3: TGTGCCAGTAGTATAACGAGCTCCTATAATTCACCCCTCCACTTT. This gives the protein CASSITSSYNSPLHF.

Concerning this clone itself: Other DNA sequences in this sample translate to the same CDR3. The rearrangement links TRBV4-1 to TRBJ1-4; the match to TRBD1 covers 10 bases. Trimming removed 4 bases from V and 5 bases from J; junction bases left unmatched: 1. This CDR3 contains 14 residues. In germline, CDR1 is MGHRA, CDR2 YSYEKL. The CDR3 sequence: CASSPGQGNEKLFF. In DNA form, the CDR3 reads TGCGCCAGCAGCCCGGGACAGGGGAATGAAAAACTGTTTTTT.

V is TRBV10-1 and J is TRBJ2-5, with 8 bases aligning to TRBD1. Germline CDR1 reads WNHNN; CDR2 reads SYGVQD (reference sequence). With V trimmed by 3 bases and J by 2 bases, 5 bases remained unmatched. This CDR3 spans 15 amino acids. The DNA of the CDR3 is TGCGCCAGCAGTGACCTACGACAGGGGCAAGAGACCCAGTACTTC. Protein sequence: CASSDLRQGQETQYF.

This clone occurred a few times. The chain couples TRBV7-9 to TRBJ2-3; TRBD2 matches 15 bases. The CDR3 totals 15 residues. CDR1 is SEHNR and CDR2 is FQNEAQ in the germline V gene (reference sequence). The J segment lost 9 bases and the V segment lost 4 bases, leaving 5 bases of the junction unmatched. In DNA form, the CDR3 reads TGTGCCAGCAGCTCACGGACTAGCGGGGGGGCAACGCAGTATTTT. Its translation: CASSSRTSGGATQYF.

This rearrangement joins TRBV10-2 to TRBJ2-7; weak D call: TRBD1 (5 bases). The CDR3 is made up of 16 amino acids. V was shortened by 4 bases and J by 5 bases, with 21 bases between the two germline ends. Per germline, CDR1 WSHSY and CDR2 SAAADI. In DNA form, the CDR3 reads TGCGCCAGCAGTGTTCAAACCCAGGGAACGGACCACGAGCAGTACGTC. Its protein product is CASSVQTQGTDHEQYV.